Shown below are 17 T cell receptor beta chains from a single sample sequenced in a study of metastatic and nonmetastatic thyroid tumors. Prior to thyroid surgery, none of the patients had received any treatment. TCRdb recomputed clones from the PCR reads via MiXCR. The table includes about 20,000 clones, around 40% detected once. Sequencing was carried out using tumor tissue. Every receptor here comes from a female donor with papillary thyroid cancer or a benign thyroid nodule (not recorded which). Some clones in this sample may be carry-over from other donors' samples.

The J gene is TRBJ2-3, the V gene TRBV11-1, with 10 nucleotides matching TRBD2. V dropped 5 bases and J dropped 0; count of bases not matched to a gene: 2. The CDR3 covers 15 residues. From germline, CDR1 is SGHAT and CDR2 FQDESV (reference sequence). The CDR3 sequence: CASSSSGRSTDTQYF. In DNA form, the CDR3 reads TGTGCCAGCAGCAGTAGCGGGAGGAGCACAGATACGCAGTATTTT.

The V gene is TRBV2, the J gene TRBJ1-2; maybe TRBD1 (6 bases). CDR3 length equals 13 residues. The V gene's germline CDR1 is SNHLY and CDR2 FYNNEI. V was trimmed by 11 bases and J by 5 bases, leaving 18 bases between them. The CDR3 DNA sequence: TGTGCCTGCACGCCGGGGGGCGTATATGGCTACACCTTC. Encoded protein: CACTPGGVYGYTF.

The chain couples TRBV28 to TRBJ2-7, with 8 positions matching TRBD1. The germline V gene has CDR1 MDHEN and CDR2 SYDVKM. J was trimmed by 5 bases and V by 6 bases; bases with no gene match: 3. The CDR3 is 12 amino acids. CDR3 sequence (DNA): TGTGCCAGCAGGGGACAGGTCAACGAGCAGTACTTC. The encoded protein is CASRGQVNEQYF.

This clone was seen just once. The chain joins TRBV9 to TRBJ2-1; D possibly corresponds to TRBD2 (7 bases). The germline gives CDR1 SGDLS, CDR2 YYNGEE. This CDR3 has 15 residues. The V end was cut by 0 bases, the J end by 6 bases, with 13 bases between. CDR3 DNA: TGTGCCAGCAGCGTAGGGCAGGGAGGGGGCAATGAGCAGTTCTTC. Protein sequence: CASSVGQGGGNEQFF.

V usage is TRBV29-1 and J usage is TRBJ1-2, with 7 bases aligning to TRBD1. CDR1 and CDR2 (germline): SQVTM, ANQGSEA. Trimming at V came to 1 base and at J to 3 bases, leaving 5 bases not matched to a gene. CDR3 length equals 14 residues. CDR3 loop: CSVEGGDSHYGYTF. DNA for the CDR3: TGCAGCGTTGAAGGTGGGGACAGCCACTATGGCTACACCTTC.

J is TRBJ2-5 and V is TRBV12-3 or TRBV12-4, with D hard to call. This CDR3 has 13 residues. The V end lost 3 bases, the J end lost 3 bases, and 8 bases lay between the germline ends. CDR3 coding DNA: TGTGCCAGCAGTTTTTACAGCAAAGAGACCCAGTACTTC. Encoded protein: CASSFYSKETQYF.

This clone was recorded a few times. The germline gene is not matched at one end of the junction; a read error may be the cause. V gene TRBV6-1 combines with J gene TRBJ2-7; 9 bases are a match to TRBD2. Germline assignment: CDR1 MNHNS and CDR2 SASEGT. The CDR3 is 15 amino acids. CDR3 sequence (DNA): TGTGCCGGCAGCTCGACTAGCGGCCCGGCCTGGGAGCAGTACTTC. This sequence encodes CAGSSTSGPAWEQYF.

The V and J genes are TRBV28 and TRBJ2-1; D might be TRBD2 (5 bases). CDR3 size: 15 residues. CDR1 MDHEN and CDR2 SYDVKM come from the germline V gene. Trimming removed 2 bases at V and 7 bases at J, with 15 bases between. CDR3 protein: CASSLGSHEGNEQFF. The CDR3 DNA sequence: TGTGCCAGCAGTTTAGGTTCGCATGAGGGAAATGAGCAGTTCTTC.

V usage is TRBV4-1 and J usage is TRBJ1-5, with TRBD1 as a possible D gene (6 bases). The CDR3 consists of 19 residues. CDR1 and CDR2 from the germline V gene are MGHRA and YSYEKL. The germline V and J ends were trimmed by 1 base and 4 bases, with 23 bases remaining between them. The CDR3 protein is CASSQVGSGEDSRNQPQHF. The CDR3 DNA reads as TGCGCCAGCAGCCAAGTAGGCAGCGGCGAGGACAGCAGGAATCAGCCCCAGCATTTT.

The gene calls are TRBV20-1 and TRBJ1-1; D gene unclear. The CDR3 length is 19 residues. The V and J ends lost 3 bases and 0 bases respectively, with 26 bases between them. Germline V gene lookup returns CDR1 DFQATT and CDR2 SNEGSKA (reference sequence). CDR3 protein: CSARPDLGRLNIVNTEAFF. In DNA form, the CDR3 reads TGCAGTGCTAGGCCAGACCTCGGCAGGCTAAACATAGTGAACACTGAAGCTTTCTTT.

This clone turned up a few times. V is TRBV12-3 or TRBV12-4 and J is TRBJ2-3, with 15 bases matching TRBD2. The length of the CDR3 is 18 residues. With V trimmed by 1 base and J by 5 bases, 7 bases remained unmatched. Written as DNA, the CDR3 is TGTGCCAGCAGTTTAGAGGTGGGACTAGCGGGGGGCGGAGATACGCAGTATTTT. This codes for CASSLEVGLAGGGDTQYF.

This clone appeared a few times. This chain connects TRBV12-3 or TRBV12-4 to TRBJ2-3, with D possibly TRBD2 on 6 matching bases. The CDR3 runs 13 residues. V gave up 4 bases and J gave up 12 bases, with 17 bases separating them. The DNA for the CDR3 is TGTGCCAGCAGTTGGGAATCGGGGGAAATTCAGTATTTT. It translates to CASSWESGEIQYF.

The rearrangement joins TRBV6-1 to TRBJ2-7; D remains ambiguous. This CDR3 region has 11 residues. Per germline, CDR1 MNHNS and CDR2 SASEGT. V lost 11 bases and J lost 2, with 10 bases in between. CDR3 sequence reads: CAGGLTYEQYF. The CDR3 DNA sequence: TGTGCCGGTGGTCTAACCTACGAGCAGTACTTC.

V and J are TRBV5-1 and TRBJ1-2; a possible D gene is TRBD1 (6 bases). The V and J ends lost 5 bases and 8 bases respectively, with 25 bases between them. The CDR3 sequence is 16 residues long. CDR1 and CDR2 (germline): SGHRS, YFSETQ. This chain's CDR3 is CASSVGGSSVSGGYTF. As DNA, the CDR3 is TGCGCCAGCAGTGTTGGGGGCTCGTCTGTCTCAGGGGGCTACACCTTC.

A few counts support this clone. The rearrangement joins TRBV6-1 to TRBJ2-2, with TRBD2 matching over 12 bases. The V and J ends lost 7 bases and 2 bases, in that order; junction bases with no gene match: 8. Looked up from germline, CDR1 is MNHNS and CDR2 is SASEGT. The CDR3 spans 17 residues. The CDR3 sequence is CASKRSGLAGNTGELFF. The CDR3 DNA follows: TGTGCCAGCAAAAGGAGCGGACTAGCGGGAAACACCGGGGAGCTGTTTTTT.

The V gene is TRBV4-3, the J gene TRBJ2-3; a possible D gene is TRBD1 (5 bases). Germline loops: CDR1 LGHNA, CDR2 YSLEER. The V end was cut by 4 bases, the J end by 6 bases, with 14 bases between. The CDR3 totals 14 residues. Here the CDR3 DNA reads TGCGCCAGCAGCCCCCAGGAGTCAGGGGATACGCAGTATTTT. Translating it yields CASSPQESGDTQYF.

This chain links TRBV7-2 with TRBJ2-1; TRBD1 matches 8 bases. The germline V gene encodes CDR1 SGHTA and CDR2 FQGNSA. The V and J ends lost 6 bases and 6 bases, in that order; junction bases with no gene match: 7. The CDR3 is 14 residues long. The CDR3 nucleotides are TGTGCCAGCAGACCAAGAACAGGGGGCAATGAGCAGTTCTTC. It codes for CASRPRTGGNEQFF.